These 16 T cell receptor beta chains originate from one sample sequenced in a study of blood T cell repertoires in COVID-19. Assay used: immunoSEQ multiplex PCR; TCRdb lists only in-frame clones, some missing. The table includes about 240,000 clones, over 80% detected once. Sequenced sample: PBMCs or T cells enriched from blood (not recorded which). These receptors originate from a woman aged 30 to 39 with acute COVID-19.

This sequence joins TRBV11-2 and TRBJ2-5, with 10 nucleotides matching TRBD2. CDR1 and CDR2 from the germline V gene are SGHAT and FQNNGV. This CDR3 region has 16 residues. J lost 4 bases, V lost 3 bases, and 8 bases had no gene match. CDR3 loop: CASSLFSGGAGETQYF. The CDR3, as DNA: TGTGCCAGCAGCTTGTTCAGCGGGGGGGCCGGAGAGACCCAGTACTTC.

This chain links TRBV4-1 with TRBJ1-1; 7 positions match TRBD1. This CDR3 spans 14 amino acids. Looked up from germline, CDR1 is MGHRA and CDR2 is YSYEKL. Trimming at V came to 5 bases and at J to 3 bases, leaving 6 bases not matched to a gene. Here the CDR3 DNA reads TGCGCCAGCAGCAAACCAACAGGGGACACTGAAGCTTTCTTT. Protein sequence: CASSKPTGDTEAFF.

The genes are TRBV6-5 and TRBJ1-1; TRBD1 aligns across 7 bases. The germline gives CDR1 MNHEY, CDR2 SVGAGI. The CDR3 covers 15 residues. Trimming cost V 4 bases and J 2 bases; bases outside gene matches: 7. Written as DNA, the CDR3 is TGTGCCAGCAGTTCACGGGGACAGTCTAACACTGAAGCTTTCTTT. Protein product: CASSSRGQSNTEAFF.

This clone came up once. The genes are TRBV19 and TRBJ1-1; D uncertain. V lost 2 bases and J lost 4, with 8 bases in between. Germline CDR1 is LNHDA and CDR2 is SQIVND (reference sequence). The CDR3 totals 13 residues. The CDR3 loop reads CASSIPGGTEAFF. The DNA for the CDR3 is TGTGCCAGTAGTATACCGGGTGGCACTGAAGCTTTCTTT.

The chain joins TRBV6-5 to TRBJ1-2, with D unresolved. V was clipped by 2 bases and J by 0 bases, with 10 bases between them. This CDR3 comprises 15 residues. CDR1 MNHEY and CDR2 SVGAGI come from the germline V gene. CDR3 bases: TGTGCCAGCAGTTACCGTACGGACTCTAACTATGGCTACACCTTC. Protein sequence: CASSYRTDSNYGYTF.

The rearrangement uses TRBV16 and TRBJ1-1; D ambiguous. The CDR3 totals 13 residues. CDR1 KGHSY and CDR2 FQNENV come from the germline V gene. The ends were cut back, 0 bases at V and 4 bases at J, with 6 bases in the middle. Written as DNA, the CDR3 is TGTGCCAGCAGCCAATCGGGAGGCACTGAAGCTTTCTTT. It yields the protein CASSQSGGTEAFF.

This chain connects TRBV27 to TRBJ1-1; maybe TRBD1 (6 bases). This CDR3 comprises 14 residues. The V and J ends lost 3 bases and 1 base respectively, with 9 bases between them. The V gene's germline CDR1 is MNHEY and CDR2 SMNVEV (reference sequence). CDR3 in amino acids: CASSFGTSNTEAFF. The CDR3 DNA sequence: TGTGCCAGCAGTTTCGGGACATCGAACACTGAAGCTTTCTTT.

The chain links TRBV7-6 to TRBJ1-2; 7 nucleotides agree with TRBD1. Germline V gene lookup returns CDR1 SGHVS and CDR2 FNYEAQ. The junction had 16 bases not matched to a gene; V was cut back by 1 base and J by 2 bases. CDR3 size: 19 residues. The CDR3 loop reads CASSLEGQAQWGQNYGYTF. The CDR3 coding sequence is TGTGCCAGCAGCTTAGAGGGGCAGGCACAATGGGGACAGAACTATGGCTACACCTTC.

The J gene is TRBJ1-4, the V gene TRBV5-1, with 10 positions matching TRBD1. This CDR3 contains 15 residues. The V segment lost 4 bases and the J segment 6 bases; nucleotides outside the gene matches: 6. Germline assignment: CDR1 SGHRS and CDR2 YFSETQ. CDR3 DNA: TGCGCCAGCAGCGCGGGACAGGGGACCTATGAAAAACTGTTTTTT. Translation: CASSAGQGTYEKLFF.

V is TRBV10-1 and J is TRBJ2-2; D call uncertain. The CDR3 sequence is 15 residues long. V lost 3 bases and J 1 base, leaving 9 bases between the germline ends. From germline, CDR1 is WNHNN and CDR2 SYGVQD (reference sequence). This CDR3 is CASSDGGLNTGELFF. The CDR3 DNA reads TGCGCCAGCAGTGACGGCGGCTTGAACACCGGGGAGCTGTTTTTT.

The V call is TRBV5-5, the J call TRBJ2-3, with D tentatively TRBD2 (6 bases). The germline gives CDR1 SGHKS, CDR2 YYEKEE (reference sequence). Deletions cut 1 base from V and 6 bases from J, with 12 bases between. This CDR3 region has 14 residues. The CDR3 loop reads CASSLMLGRDTQYF. CDR3 in DNA: TGTGCCAGCAGCTTGATGTTAGGGAGGGATACGCAGTATTTT.

Regarding this clone: Other DNA sequences from this sample encode an identical CDR3 as well. The rearrangement joins TRBV19 to TRBJ2-1, with 8 bases that match TRBD2. This CDR3 spans 15 amino acids. Trimming removed 3 bases from V and 1 base from J; junction bases left unmatched: 2. Germline CDR1 reads LNHDA; CDR2 reads SQIVND (reference sequence). The CDR3 loop reads CASSISGGSYNEQFF. The DNA of the CDR3 is TGTGCCAGTAGTATCAGCGGGGGATCCTACAATGAGCAGTTCTTC.

This clone was counted between two and nine times. The chain links TRBV28 to TRBJ1-5, with 8 bases lining up with TRBD1. V lost 6 bases and J lost 0; bases outside the gene matches: 13. This CDR3 spans 18 amino acids. Germline V CDR1 and CDR2: MDHEN, SYDVKM. The CDR3 nucleotides read TGTGCCAGCAGGGAGAACCGGGACAGGACATATAGCAATCAGCCCCAGCATTTT. Translating it yields CASRENRDRTYSNQPQHF. Supplemented by reference TRBV28 and TRBJ1-5, the full variable domain reads DVKVTQSSRYLVKRTGEKVFLECVQDMDHENMFWYRQDPGLGLRLIYFSYDVKMKEKGDIPEGYSVSREKKERFSLILESASTNQTSMYLCASRENRDRTYSNQPQHFGDGTRLSIL.

This chain connects TRBV11-2 to TRBJ2-5; 8 nucleotides align to TRBD1. Germline V CDR1 and CDR2: SGHAT, FQNNGV. V was clipped by 5 bases and J by 2 bases; unmatched bases: 10. This CDR3 has 16 amino acids. The CDR3 spells CASSPRTGPLQETQYF. CDR3 coding DNA: TGTGCCAGCAGCCCCCGGACAGGGCCTCTTCAAGAGACCCAGTACTTC.

The V call is TRBV14, the J call TRBJ1-4, with 7 bases fitting TRBD1. The J segment lost 4 bases and the V segment lost 0 bases, leaving 5 bases of the junction unmatched. This CDR3 has 16 residues. The germline gives CDR1 SGHDN, CDR2 FVKESK. The CDR3 region has the DNA TGTGCCAGCAGCCAAGATCGGGACAGCGTTAATGAAAAACTGTTTTTT. This translates into CASSQDRDSVNEKLFF.

This clone was seen only a few times. Here the CDR3 DNA reads TGTGCCAGCAGTGAGGTTCGGGGGGGCACTGAAGCTTTCTTT. It encodes CASSEVRGGTEAFF. V and J are TRBV2 and TRBJ1-1; TRBD1 is a possible D gene (5 bases). Germline V gene sequence: CDR1 SNHLY, CDR2 FYNNEI. The CDR3 is 14 residues long. Trimming cost V 3 bases and J 4 bases, with 12 bases left between them.